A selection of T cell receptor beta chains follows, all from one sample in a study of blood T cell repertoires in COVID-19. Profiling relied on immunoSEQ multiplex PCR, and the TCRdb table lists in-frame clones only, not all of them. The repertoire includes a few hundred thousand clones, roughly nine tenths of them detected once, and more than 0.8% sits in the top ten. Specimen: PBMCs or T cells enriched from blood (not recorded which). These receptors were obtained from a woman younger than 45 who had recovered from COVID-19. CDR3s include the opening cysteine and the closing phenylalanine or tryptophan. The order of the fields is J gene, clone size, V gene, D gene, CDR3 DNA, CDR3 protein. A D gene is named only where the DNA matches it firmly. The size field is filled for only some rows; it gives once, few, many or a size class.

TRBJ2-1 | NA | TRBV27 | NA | TGTGCCAGCAGTCCTTTTCCTCCCGTGAGCTCCTACAATGAGCAGTTCTTC | CASSPFPPVSSYNEQFF
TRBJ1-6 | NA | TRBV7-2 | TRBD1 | TGTGCCAGCAGAGGACAGGGAAATTCACCCCTCCACTTT | CASRGQGNSPLHF
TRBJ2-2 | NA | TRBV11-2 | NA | TGTGCCAGCAGCCCTCCGAAGGGGCTAACCACCGGGGAGCTGTTTTTT | CASSPPKGLTTGELFF
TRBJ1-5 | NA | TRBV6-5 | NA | TGTGCCAGCACCGTGGGGGACACCCGGCAGCCCCAGCATTTT | CASTVGDTRQPQHF
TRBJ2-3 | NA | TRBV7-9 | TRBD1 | TGTGCCAGCAGCTTAGCCCCGACAGGGGGATGGTATTTT | CASSLAPTGGWYF
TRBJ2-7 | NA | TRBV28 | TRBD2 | TGTGCCAGCAGTGGGGGACTAGCGGGGCGAACCTACGAGCAGTACTTC | CASSGGLAGRTYEQYF
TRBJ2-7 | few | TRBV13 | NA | TGTGCCAGCAGCAACCGGGACACCTCCTACGAGCAGTACTTC | CASSNRDTSYEQYF
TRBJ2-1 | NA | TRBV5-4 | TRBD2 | TGTGCCAGCAGCCAACCGGGACTAGCGGGGTTGAATGAGCAGTTCTTC | CASSQPGLAGLNEQFF
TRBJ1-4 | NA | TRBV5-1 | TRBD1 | TGCGCCAGCAGCCCAGGGACAGGGATTACTAATGAAAAACTGTTTTTT | CASSPGTGITNEKLFF
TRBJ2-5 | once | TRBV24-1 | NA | TGTGCCACAGGACAGCAAGAGACCCAGTACTTC | CATGQQETQYF
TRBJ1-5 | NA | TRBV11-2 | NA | TGTGCCAGCAGCTTAGACGGGCGGGCTGGACAGCCCCAGCATTTT | CASSLDGRAGQPQHF
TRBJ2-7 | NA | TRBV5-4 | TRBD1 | TGTGCCAGCAGTTCAAGACCGGGACAGGGGGCCTACGAGCAGTACTTC | CASSSRPGQGAYEQYF
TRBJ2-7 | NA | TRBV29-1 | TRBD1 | TGCAGCGTTTTGACAGGGAGTAAGGGCTACGAGCAGTACTTC | CSVLTGSKGYEQYF
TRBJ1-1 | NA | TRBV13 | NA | TGTGCCAGCAGCTCCCTTGGGAGGGCGGGGGCTGAAGCTTTCTTT | CASSSLGRAGAEAFF
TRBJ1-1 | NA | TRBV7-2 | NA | TGTGCCAGCAGCTTAGCTGCGGCCTTGAACACTGAAGCTTTCTTT | CASSLAAALNTEAFF
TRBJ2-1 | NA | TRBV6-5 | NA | TGTGCCAGCATCCGAGCGGGCCTATACAATGAGCAGTTCTTC | CASIRAGLYNEQFF
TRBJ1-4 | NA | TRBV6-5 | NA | TGTGCCAGCAGTCTTTCCCCGCAGACTGGTGAAAAACTGTTTTTT | CASSLSPQTGEKLFF
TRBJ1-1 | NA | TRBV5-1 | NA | TGCGCCAGCAGCGTGGCGGGGGGACAGAACACTGAAGCTTTCTTT | CASSVAGGQNTEAFF
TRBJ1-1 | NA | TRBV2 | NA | TGTGCCAGCAGTGACTTTGGGCAGGGGCTCACTGAAGCTTTCTTT | CASSDFGQGLTEAFF
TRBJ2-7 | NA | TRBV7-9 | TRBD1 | TGTGCCAGCAGCCTCCGACAGGGGATCCACGAGCAGTACTTC | CASSLRQGIHEQYF
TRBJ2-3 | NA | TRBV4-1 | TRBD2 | TGCGCCAGCAGCCAAGATCGAGCGGGGGGGACCAAGCGCACAGATACGCAGTATTTT | CASSQDRAGGTKRTDTQYF
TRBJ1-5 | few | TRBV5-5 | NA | TGTGCCAGCAGCTTGACGACAAATAGCAATCAGCCCCAGCATTTT | CASSLTTNSNQPQHF
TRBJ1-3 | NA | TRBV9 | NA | TGTGCCAGCAGCGTAGAGGACATCCTCTCTGGAAACACCATATATTTT | CASSVEDILSGNTIYF
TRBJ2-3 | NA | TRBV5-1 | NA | TGCGCCAGCAGCTTGGCCGTAGCGGGCACAGATACGCAGTATTTT | CASSLAVAGTDTQYF
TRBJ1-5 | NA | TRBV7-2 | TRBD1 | TGTGCCAGCAGCCCGCAGGGGGACAGCAATCAGCCCCAGCATTTT | CASSPQGDSNQPQHF
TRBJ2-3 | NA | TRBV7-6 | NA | TGTGCCAGCAGCTTAGAACCGGGCACAGATACGCAGTATTTT | CASSLEPGTDTQYF
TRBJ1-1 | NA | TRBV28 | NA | TGTGCCAGCAGTTTTTTGGGGCAGGCGAACACTGAAGCTTTCTTT | CASSFLGQANTEAFF
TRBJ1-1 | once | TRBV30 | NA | TGTGCTTGGCTGGAGGCCGGGGCTGAAGCTTTCTTT | CAWLEAGAEAFF
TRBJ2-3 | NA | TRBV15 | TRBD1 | TGTGCCACCAGCCCAGCAGAGACAGGGTGGGCAGATACGCAGTATTTT | CATSPAETGWADTQYF
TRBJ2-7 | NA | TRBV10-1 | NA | TGCGCCAGCAGTGAGTCGGAGGAGGGCTACGAGCAGTACTTC | CASSESEEGYEQYF
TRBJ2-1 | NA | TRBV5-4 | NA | TGTGCCAGCAGCGGTTTCAGGGGGAGGATGGGTGAGCAGTTCTTC | CASSGFRGRMGEQFF
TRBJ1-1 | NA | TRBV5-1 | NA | TGCGCCAGCAGCTCACAGGGTCACACTGAAGCTTTCTTT | CASSSQGHTEAFF
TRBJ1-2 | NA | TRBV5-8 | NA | TGTGCCAGCAGCTTGCAAGAGGCAGGGTATGGCTACACCTTC | CASSLQEAGYGYTF
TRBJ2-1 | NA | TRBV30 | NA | TGTGCCTGGAGTGTGACAGGTTGGAGCTCCTACAATGAGCAGTTCTTC | CAWSVTGWSSYNEQFF
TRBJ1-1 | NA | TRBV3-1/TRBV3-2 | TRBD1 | TGTGCCAGCAGCCAGCAGGGGGCCACTGAAGCTTTCTTT | CASSQQGATEAFF
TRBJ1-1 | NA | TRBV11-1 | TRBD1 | TGTGCCAGCAGCTTAGCGACAGGGGGCGAGACTGAAGCTTTCTTT | CASSLATGGETEAFF
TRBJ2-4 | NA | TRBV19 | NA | TGTGCCAGTGGCATTTCTAGTAGCATTCAGTACTTC | CASGISSSIQYF
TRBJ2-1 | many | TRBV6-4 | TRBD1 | TGTGCCAGCAGTGATGGGACAGGGGGCAATGAGCAGTTCTTC | CASSDGTGGNEQFF
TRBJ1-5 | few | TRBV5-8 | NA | TGTGCCAGCACCCGGGGGGGGGCGGGCAATCAGCCCCAGCATTTT | CASTRGGAGNQPQHF
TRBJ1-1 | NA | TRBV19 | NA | TGTGCCAGTAGTATAGAGGGAGGCAGCACTGAAGCTTTCTTT | CASSIEGGSTEAFF
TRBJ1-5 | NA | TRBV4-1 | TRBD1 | TGCGCCAGCAGCCAAGATCAACAGGGGCAAGGACAGCCCCAGCATTTT | CASSQDQQGQGQPQHF
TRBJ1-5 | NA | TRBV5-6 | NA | TGTGCCAGCAGCCGAACAAAAGAAGGCAATCAGCCCCAGCATTTT | CASSRTKEGNQPQHF
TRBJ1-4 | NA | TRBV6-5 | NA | TGTGCCAGCACTCAGGGGAACGTCCGGGAAAAACTGTTTTTT | CASTQGNVREKLFF
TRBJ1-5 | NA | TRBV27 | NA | TGTGCCAGCATGTCAGGTAATAGCAATCAGCCCCAGCATTTT | CASMSGNSNQPQHF
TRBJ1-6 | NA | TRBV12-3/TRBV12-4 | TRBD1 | TGTGCCAGCAGAAACGACAGGGACTCACCCCTCCACTTT | CASRNDRDSPLHF
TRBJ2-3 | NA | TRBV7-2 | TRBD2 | TGTGCCAGCAGCCTCTCCTCTAGCGGGGGGGAAGATACGCAGTATTTT | CASSLSSSGGEDTQYF
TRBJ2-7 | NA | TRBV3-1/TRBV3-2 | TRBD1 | TGTGCCAGCAGGGGCCGGGACAGGGGTTACGAGCAGTACTTC | CASRGRDRGYEQYF
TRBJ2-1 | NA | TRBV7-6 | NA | TGTGCCAGCAGCTTAGCGCCGTCCTCGGGCTACAATGAGCAGTTCTTC | CASSLAPSSGYNEQFF
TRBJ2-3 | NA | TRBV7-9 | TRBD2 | TGTGCCAGCAGCCGCGGGACTAGCGGGGGGGCCGGATGGGATACGCAGTATTTT | CASSRGTSGGAGWDTQYF
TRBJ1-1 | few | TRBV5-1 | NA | TGCGCCAGCAGCCCGTCGGAGGGGAGGCTGAACACTGAAGCTTTCTTT | CASSPSEGRLNTEAFF
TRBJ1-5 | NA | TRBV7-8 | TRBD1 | TGTGCCAGCAGCTTAGGGACAGGGAGGCCCCAGCATTTT | CASSLGTGRPQHF
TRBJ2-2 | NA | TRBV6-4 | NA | TGTGCCAGCAGTGACGAGGGGACTCCGACCGGGGAGCTGTTTTTT | CASSDEGTPTGELFF
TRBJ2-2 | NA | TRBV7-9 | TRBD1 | TGTGCCAGCACTCCGGGACAGGGGGACACCGGGGAGCTGTTTTTT | CASTPGQGDTGELFF
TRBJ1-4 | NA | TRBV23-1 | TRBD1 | TGCGCCAGCAGTCGACAGACAGGGATTGGTGAAAAACTGTTTTTT | CASSRQTGIGEKLFF
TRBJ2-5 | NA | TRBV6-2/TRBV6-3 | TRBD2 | TGTGCCAGCAGTTTGGGTAGCGGGGGTCGAGAGACCCAGTACTTC | CASSLGSGGRETQYF
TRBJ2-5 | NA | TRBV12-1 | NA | TGTGCCAGCAGCGCTCACCGGGACAGGCAAGAGACCCAGTACTTC | CASSAHRDRQETQYF
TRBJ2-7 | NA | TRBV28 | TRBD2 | TGTGCCAGCAGTTTATGGGGCGGGGGGCAGTACTTC | CASSLWGGGQYF
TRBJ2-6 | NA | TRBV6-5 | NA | TGTGCCAGCAGTCCCCGGGGTGGGGCCAACGTCCTGACTTTC | CASSPRGGANVLTF
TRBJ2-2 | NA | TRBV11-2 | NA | TGTGCCCCAAGGGGGGGCAACACCGGGGAGCTGTTTTTT | CAPRGGNTGELFF